Listed below are T cell receptor beta chains from one sample, sequenced in a study of TIL therapy for anti-PD-1-resistant metastatic lung cancer. The table came from immunoSEQ multiplex PCR; TCRdb's copy has only in-frame clones and leaves some out. The sample consists of 45,000 to 50,000 clones, approximately 70% of them appearing once. Source: tumor tissue, taken at baseline. These receptors all stem from a person aged 25 to 80 with non-small cell lung cancer. Each CDR3 is given with its conserved first and last residue. Each record gives: CDR3 protein, CDR3 DNA, D gene, clone size, J gene, V gene, CDR3 length. D genes are given only for firm matches. A row's size may be missing; if present it is once, few, many or a size class.

CDR3: CASSFGLGQFF
DNA: TGCGCCAGCAGCTTCGGACTAGGGCAGTTCTTC
D: TRBD2
size: once
J: TRBJ2-1
V: TRBV5-1
length: 11

CDR3: CASSLEGSKNIQYF
DNA: TGTGCCAGCAGCTTGGAAGGGTCTAAAAACATTCAGTACTTC
D: -
size: -
J: TRBJ2-4
V: TRBV5-4
length: 14

CDR3: CASSLGPANYGYTF
DNA: TGTGCCAGCAGCTTAGGTCCGGCTAACTATGGCTACACCTTC
D: -
size: few
J: TRBJ1-2
V: TRBV11-2
length: 14

CDR3: CASSQPGQGRNEQFF
DNA: TGTGCCAGCAGTCAACCGGGACAGGGAAGGAATGAGCAGTTCTTC
D: TRBD1
size: -
J: TRBJ2-1
V: TRBV11-3
length: 15

CDR3: CSVDDRGRETQYF
DNA: TGCAGCGTTGATGACAGGGGAAGGGAGACCCAGTACTTC
D: TRBD1
size: once
J: TRBJ2-5
V: TRBV29-1
length: 13

CDR3: CASSLAYRGSGNTIYF
DNA: TGTGCCAGCAGCTTGGCTTACAGGGGTTCAGGAAACACCATATATTTT
D: TRBD1
size: few
J: TRBJ1-3
V: TRBV5-6
length: 16

CDR3: CASSWGGDAF
DNA: TGTGCCAGCAGCTGGGGCGGGGATGCCTTC
D: -
size: -
J: TRBJ1-2
V: TRBV7-2
length: 10

CDR3: CASRRVGDFNEKLFF
DNA: TGTGCCAGCCGTAGGGTAGGGGACTTTAATGAAAAACTGTTTTTT
D: -
size: -
J: TRBJ1-4
V: TRBV5-6
length: 15

CDR3: CASKRRGYSYEQYF
DNA: TGTGCCAGCAAACGAAGGGGCTATTCCTACGAGCAGTACTTC
D: -
size: -
J: TRBJ2-7
V: TRBV6-1
length: 14

CDR3: CASTLLGGVTDTQYF
DNA: TGTGCCAGCACATTACTAGGAGGAGTTACAGATACGCAGTATTTT
D: -
size: -
J: TRBJ2-3
V: TRBV6-6
length: 15

CDR3: CASSFGRYANTGELFF
DNA: TGTGCCAGCAGCTTTGGTCGGTACGCGAACACCGGGGAGCTGTTTTTT
D: -
size: -
J: TRBJ2-2
V: TRBV13
length: 16

CDR3: CASSYGTNPNYGYTF
DNA: TGTGCCAGCAGTTACGGGACAAATCCTAACTATGGCTACACCTTC
D: -
size: -
J: TRBJ1-2
V: TRBV6-5
length: 15

CDR3: CASSVGYRAGEQYF
DNA: TGTGCCAGCAGCGTAGGATACAGGGCAGGCGAGCAGTACTTC
D: -
size: -
J: TRBJ2-7
V: TRBV9
length: 14

CDR3: CASSADLLSNQPQHF
DNA: TGTGCCAGCAGTGCGGACCTCCTGAGCAATCAGCCCCAGCATTTT
D: -
size: -
J: TRBJ1-5
V: TRBV28
length: 15

CDR3: CASSEIAGSAWEQYF
DNA: TGTGCCAGCAGCGAGATAGCGGGAAGTGCTTGGGAGCAGTACTTC
D: TRBD2
size: -
J: TRBJ2-7
V: TRBV7-9
length: 15

CDR3: CASSQEHNEKLFF
DNA: TGCGCCAGCAGCCAAGAGCATAATGAAAAACTGTTTTTT
D: -
size: -
J: TRBJ1-4
V: TRBV4-1
length: 13

CDR3: CASSPEASSGNTIYF
DNA: TGTGCCAGCAGCCCCGAGGCGAGCTCTGGAAACACCATATATTTT
D: -
size: -
J: TRBJ1-3
V: TRBV11-2
length: 15

CDR3: CASSLARDEKLFF
DNA: TGTGCCAGCAGTTTAGCCCGAGATGAAAAACTGTTTTTT
D: -
size: -
J: TRBJ1-4
V: TRBV28
length: 13

CDR3: CASSVAGEGGYEQYF
DNA: TGTGCCAGCAGCGTAGCGGGCGAGGGGGGCTACGAGCAGTACTTC
D: -
size: -
J: TRBJ2-7
V: TRBV9
length: 15

CDR3: CAWSRAFF
DNA: TGTGCCTGGAGTAGAGCTTTCTTT
D: -
size: few
J: TRBJ1-1
V: TRBV30
length: 8

CDR3: CASSPGGRYSGELFF
DNA: TGTGCCAGCAGTCCGGGGGGGCGGTATTCCGGGGAGCTGTTTTTT
D: TRBD2
size: -
J: TRBJ2-2
V: TRBV6-5
length: 15

CDR3: CASSALRDRGYEQYF
DNA: TGTGCCAGCAGCGCCCTCCGGGACAGGGGCTACGAGCAGTACTTC
D: TRBD1
size: -
J: TRBJ2-7
V: TRBV7-2
length: 15

CDR3: CASRTDNTEAFF
DNA: TGTGCCAGTCGGACAGATAACACTGAAGCTTTCTTT
D: -
size: -
J: TRBJ1-1
V: TRBV2
length: 12

CDR3: CASRPRNRGNEQYF
DNA: TGTGCCAGCCGACCCCGGAACAGAGGTAACGAGCAGTACTTC
D: -
size: -
J: TRBJ2-7
V: TRBV7-3
length: 14

CDR3: CASQGGASSYNEQFF
DNA: TGTGCCAGCCAAGGCGGGGCTAGCTCCTACAATGAGCAGTTCTTC
D: -
size: few
J: TRBJ2-1
V: TRBV2
length: 15

CDR3: CASSPGPSYEQYF
DNA: TGTGCCAGCAGCCCCGGCCCCAGCTACGAGCAGTACTTC
D: -
size: many
J: TRBJ2-7
V: TRBV5-4
length: 13

CDR3: CAAEDRVTSTDTQYF
DNA: TGTGCCGCCGAGGACAGGGTCACTAGCACAGATACGCAGTATTTT
D: TRBD1
size: -
J: TRBJ2-3
V: TRBV28
length: 15

CDR3: CASSPTGASNQPQHF
DNA: TGTGCCAGCAGTCCGACGGGGGCGAGCAATCAGCCCCAGCATTTT
D: -
size: -
J: TRBJ1-5
V: TRBV27
length: 15

CDR3: CASRGLGGNQPQHF
DNA: TGTGCCAGTCGGGGGCTAGGAGGGAATCAGCCCCAGCATTTT
D: -
size: -
J: TRBJ1-5
V: TRBV27
length: 14

CDR3: CASSLDRGQGQPQHF
DNA: TGTGCCAGCAGCTTGGACAGGGGGCAAGGTCAGCCCCAGCATTTT
D: TRBD1
size: -
J: TRBJ1-5
V: TRBV5-4
length: 15

CDR3: CASSPKDRAGNTIYF
DNA: TGTGCCAGCTCCCCAAAGGACAGGGCTGGAAACACCATATATTTT
D: TRBD1
size: -
J: TRBJ1-3
V: TRBV18
length: 15

CDR3: CASSAWGGDQPQHF
DNA: TGTGCCAGCAGTGCTTGGGGGGGCGATCAGCCCCAGCATTTT
D: -
size: once
J: TRBJ1-5
V: TRBV6-1
length: 14

CDR3: CASSTRRGELFF
DNA: TGTGCCAGTAGTACTCGACGCGGGGAGCTGTTTTTT
D: -
size: -
J: TRBJ2-2
V: TRBV19
length: 12

CDR3: CASSSPGTSGLKQFF
DNA: TGTGCCAGCAGTTCCCCCGGGACTAGCGGACTGAAGCAGTTCTTC
D: TRBD2
size: -
J: TRBJ2-1
V: TRBV6-5
length: 15

CDR3: CAIKGGSGNTEAFF
DNA: TGTGCCATCAAGGGGGGCTCAGGTAACACTGAAGCTTTCTTT
D: -
size: -
J: TRBJ1-1
V: TRBV19
length: 14

CDR3: CATKGGASSGANVLTF
DNA: TGTGCCACCAAAGGAGGGGCTAGCTCTGGGGCCAACGTCCTGACTTTC
D: -
size: few
J: TRBJ2-6
V: TRBV7-9
length: 16

CDR3: CASSPSGRGTHEQFF
DNA: TGTGCCAGCAGCCCTAGCGGGAGAGGTACTCATGAGCAGTTCTTC
D: TRBD2
size: -
J: TRBJ2-1
V: TRBV9
length: 15

CDR3: CASSLGGDQPQHF
DNA: TGTGCCAGCAGCCTAGGTGGGGATCAGCCCCAGCATTTT
D: -
size: -
J: TRBJ1-5
V: TRBV11-1
length: 13

CDR3: CASSFTGEQPQHF
DNA: TGTGCCAGCAGTTTTACAGGGGAACAGCCCCAGCATTTT
D: TRBD1
size: -
J: TRBJ1-5
V: TRBV6-4
length: 13

CDR3: CASSRDRSYEQYF
DNA: TGTGCCAGCAGCCGGGACAGGTCCTACGAGCAGTACTTC
D: TRBD1
size: -
J: TRBJ2-7
V: TRBV6-1
length: 13

CDR3: CASSHDSTGELFF
DNA: TGCGCCAGCAGCCACGACAGCACCGGGGAGCTGTTTTTT
D: -
size: -
J: TRBJ2-2
V: TRBV4-3
length: 13

CDR3: CASSINRETQYF
DNA: TGTGCCAGTAGTATAAATCGGGAGACCCAGTACTTC
D: -
size: few
J: TRBJ2-5
V: TRBV19
length: 12

CDR3: CASSVWTYNEQFF
DNA: TGTGCCAGCAGTGTATGGACTTACAATGAGCAGTTCTTC
D: -
size: -
J: TRBJ2-1
V: TRBV6-1
length: 13

CDR3: CASSPAGGHQPQHF
DNA: TGTGCCAGCAGCCCAGCGGGAGGGCACCAGCCCCAGCATTTT
D: -
size: -
J: TRBJ1-5
V: TRBV9
length: 14

CDR3: CASSLAGTSPLTQYF
DNA: TGTGCCAGCAGCTTGGCCGGGACTAGCCCATTGACCCAGTACTTC
D: TRBD2
size: -
J: TRBJ2-5
V: TRBV11-1
length: 15

CDR3: CSAPRDEQFF
DNA: TGCAGTGCACCTCGCGATGAGCAGTTCTTC
D: -
size: -
J: TRBJ2-1
V: TRBV20-1
length: 10

CDR3: CASSEALGGSTEAFF
DNA: TGTGCCAGCAGTGAAGCCCTTGGGGGTAGTACTGAAGCTTTCTTT
D: -
size: -
J: TRBJ1-1
V: TRBV6-1
length: 15

CDR3: CASRAGHSYEQYF
DNA: TGTGCCAGCAGAGCGGGACATTCCTACGAGCAGTACTTC
D: -
size: -
J: TRBJ2-7
V: TRBV7-9
length: 13

CDR3: CASSEEGPRNTEAFF
DNA: TGTGCCAGCAGTGAAGAGGGGCCCAGGAACACTGAAGCTTTCTTT
D: -
size: few
J: TRBJ1-1
V: TRBV2
length: 15

CDR3: CASNPGGYDYGYTF
DNA: TGTGCCAGCAATCCAGGGGGCTATGACTATGGCTACACCTTC
D: TRBD1
size: once
J: TRBJ1-2
V: TRBV6-5
length: 14

CDR3: CASSLESTSNQPQHF
DNA: TGTGCCAGCAGTCTAGAGTCTACAAGCAATCAGCCCCAGCATTTT
D: -
size: -
J: TRBJ1-5
V: TRBV6-1
length: 15

CDR3: CASGASGSNEQFF
DNA: TGTGCGAGTGGGGCTAGCGGCTCCAATGAGCAGTTCTTC
D: TRBD2
size: few
J: TRBJ2-1
V: TRBV10-3
length: 13

CDR3: CANPTGGYEQYF
DNA: TGTGCCAACCCGACAGGCGGCTACGAGCAGTACTTC
D: -
size: once
J: TRBJ2-7
V: TRBV6-5
length: 12

CDR3: CASSQEGAGLETQYF
DNA: TGCGCCAGCAGCCAAGAAGGTGCGGGGCTGGAGACCCAGTACTTC
D: -
size: once
J: TRBJ2-5
V: TRBV4-1
length: 15

CDR3: CASSAPQGLAQHF
DNA: TGTGCCAGCAGCGCTCCCCAGGGTCTAGCCCAGCATTTT
D: -
size: -
J: TRBJ1-5
V: TRBV9
length: 13

CDR3: CASRETGNYGYTF
DNA: TGTGCCAGCAGAGAAACAGGGAACTATGGCTACACCTTC
D: -
size: -
J: TRBJ1-2
V: TRBV27
length: 13

CDR3: CASSFQGGTDTQYF
DNA: TGCGCCAGCAGTTTTCAGGGGGGGACAGATACGCAGTATTTT
D: -
size: -
J: TRBJ2-3
V: TRBV5-1
length: 14